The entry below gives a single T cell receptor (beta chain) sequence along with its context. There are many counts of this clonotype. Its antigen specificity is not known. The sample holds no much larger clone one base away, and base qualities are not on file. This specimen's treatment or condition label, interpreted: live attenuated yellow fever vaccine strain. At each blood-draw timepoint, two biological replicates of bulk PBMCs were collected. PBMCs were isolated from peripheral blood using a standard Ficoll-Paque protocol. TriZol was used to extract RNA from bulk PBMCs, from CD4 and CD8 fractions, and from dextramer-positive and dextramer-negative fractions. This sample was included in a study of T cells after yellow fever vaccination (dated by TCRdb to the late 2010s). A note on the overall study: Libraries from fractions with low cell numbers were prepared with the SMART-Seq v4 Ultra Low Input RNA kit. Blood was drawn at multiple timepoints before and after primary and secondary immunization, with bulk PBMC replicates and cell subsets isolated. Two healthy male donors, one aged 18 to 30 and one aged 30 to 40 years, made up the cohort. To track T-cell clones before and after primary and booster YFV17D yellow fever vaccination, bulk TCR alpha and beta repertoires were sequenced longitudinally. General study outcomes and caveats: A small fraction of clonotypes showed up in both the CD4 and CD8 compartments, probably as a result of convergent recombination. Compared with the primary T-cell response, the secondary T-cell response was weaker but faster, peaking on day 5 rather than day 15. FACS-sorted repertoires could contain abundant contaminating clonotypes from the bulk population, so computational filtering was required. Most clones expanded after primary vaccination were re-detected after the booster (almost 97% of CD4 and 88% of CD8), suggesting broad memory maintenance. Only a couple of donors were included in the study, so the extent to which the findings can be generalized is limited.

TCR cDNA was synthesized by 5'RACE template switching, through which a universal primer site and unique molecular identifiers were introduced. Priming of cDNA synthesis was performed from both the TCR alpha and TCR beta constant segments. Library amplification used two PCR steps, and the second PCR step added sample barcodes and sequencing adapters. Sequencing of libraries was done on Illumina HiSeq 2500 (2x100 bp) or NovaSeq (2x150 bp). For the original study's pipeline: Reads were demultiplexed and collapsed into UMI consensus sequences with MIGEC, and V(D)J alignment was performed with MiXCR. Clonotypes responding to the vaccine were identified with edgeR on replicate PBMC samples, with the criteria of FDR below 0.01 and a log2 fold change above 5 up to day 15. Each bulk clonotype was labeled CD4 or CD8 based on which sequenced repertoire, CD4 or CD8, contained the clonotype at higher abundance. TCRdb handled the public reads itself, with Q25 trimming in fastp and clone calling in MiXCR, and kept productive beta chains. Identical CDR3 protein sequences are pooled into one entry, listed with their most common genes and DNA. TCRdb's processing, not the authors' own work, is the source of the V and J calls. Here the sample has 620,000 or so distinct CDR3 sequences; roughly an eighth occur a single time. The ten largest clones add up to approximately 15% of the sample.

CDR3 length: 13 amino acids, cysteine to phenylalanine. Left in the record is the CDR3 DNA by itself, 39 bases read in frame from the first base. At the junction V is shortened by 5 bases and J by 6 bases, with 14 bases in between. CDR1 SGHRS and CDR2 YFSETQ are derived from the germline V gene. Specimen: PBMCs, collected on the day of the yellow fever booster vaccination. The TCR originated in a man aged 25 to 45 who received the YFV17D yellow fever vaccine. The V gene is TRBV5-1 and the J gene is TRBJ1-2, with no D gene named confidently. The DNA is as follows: TGCGCCAGCAGGGCCGCCGACGTCGATGGCTACACCTTC. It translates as CASRAADVDGYTF.